This T cell receptor beta chain was sequenced in a study of blood T cell repertoires in COVID-19. Study-level information: COVID-19 samples collected from the United States, Italy and Spain covered acute and convalescent phases.

Method: immunoSEQ multiplex PCR; TCRdb's copy keeps in-frame clones and lacks some. The repertoire holds 150,000 to 200,000 clones, roughly 86% seen once, with less than 3.5% in the top ten. This clone showed up just a few times. Germline V CDR1 and CDR2: MGHDK, SYGVNS. Trimming stripped 5 bases from V and 8 bases from J, with 19 bases between. CDR3 length: 15 residues. The rearrangement uses TRBV25-1 and TRBJ2-1, with D perhaps matching TRBD2 (6 bases). The sample comprised peripheral blood. The receptor was derived from a man aged 40-55 years with active or convalescent COVID-19. The CDR3 coding sequence is TGTGCCAGCAGTTCGCCGGGACTCCTTAGCTATGAGCAGTTCTTC. It codes for CASSSPGLLSYEQFF. Based on the CDR3 plus reference TRBV25-1 and TRBJ2-1, the full variable domain is EADIYQTPRYLVIGTGKKITLECSQTMGHDKMYWYQQDPGMELHLIHYSYGVNSTEKGDLSSESTVSRIRTEHFPLTLESARPSHTSQYLCASSSPGLLSYEQFFGPGTRLTVL.